The TCR beta chain described here comes from a study of blood T cell repertoires in COVID-19. About the research overall: Samples came from the United States, Italy and Spain, spanning acute and convalescent COVID-19. Sources were T cells, B-cell-depleted T cells, or PBMCs; the material itself was cDNA or gDNA.

This clone has more than one count but fewer than ten. CDR1 and CDR2 from the germline V gene are MNHNS and SASEGT. V was pared by 0 bases and J by 6 bases, with 8 bases of the junction left unmatched. The CDR3 sequence is 17 residues long. TCRdb keeps only in-frame clones here, not all; method: immunoSEQ multiplex PCR. The sample holds around 270,000 clones; 85% to 90% are singletons and the top ten take roughly 4.9%. In Seattle, patients joined the study during active infection and were tracked longitudinally. The chain has TRBV6-1 and TRBJ2-3; 11 nucleotides agree with TRBD2. The sequenced sample consisted of peripheral blood. The receptor was isolated from a woman in her sixties with COVID-19, enrolled during active disease. CDR3 protein: CASSEALAGGGQDTQYF. The CDR3 nucleotides read TGTGCCAGCAGTGAAGCGCTAGCGGGAGGCGGCCAGGATACGCAGTATTTT.